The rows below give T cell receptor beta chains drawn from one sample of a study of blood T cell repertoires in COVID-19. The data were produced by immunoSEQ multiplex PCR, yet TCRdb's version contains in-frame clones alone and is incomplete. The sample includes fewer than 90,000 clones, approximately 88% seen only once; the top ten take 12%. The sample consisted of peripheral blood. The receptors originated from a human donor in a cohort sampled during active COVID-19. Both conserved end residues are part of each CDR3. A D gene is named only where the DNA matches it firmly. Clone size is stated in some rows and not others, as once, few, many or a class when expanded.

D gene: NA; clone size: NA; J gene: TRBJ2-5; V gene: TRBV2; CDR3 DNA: TGTGCCAGCAAAGGGTCGGGGGAGACCCAGTACTTC; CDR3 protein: CASKGSGETQYF
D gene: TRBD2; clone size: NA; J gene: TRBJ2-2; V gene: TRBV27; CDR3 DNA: TGTGCCAGCAGTGCTGCGGGACTAGTATCGACCGGGGAGCTGTTTTTT; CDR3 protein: CASSAAGLVSTGELFF
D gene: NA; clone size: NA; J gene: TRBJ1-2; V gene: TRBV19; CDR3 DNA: TGTGCCAGTAGCCTGGAGGACAGAGGGGGCTACACCTTC; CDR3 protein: CASSLEDRGGYTF
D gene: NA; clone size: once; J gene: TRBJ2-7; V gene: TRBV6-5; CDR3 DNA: TGTGCCAGCAGCCCGGACAGCCGCCGGGACGAGCAGTACTTC; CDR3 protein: CASSPDSRRDEQYF
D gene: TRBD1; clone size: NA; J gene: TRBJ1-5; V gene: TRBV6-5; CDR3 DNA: TGTGCCAGCAGTCCAGGACAGGCGGGGCCCCAGCATTTT; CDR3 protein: CASSPGQAGPQHF
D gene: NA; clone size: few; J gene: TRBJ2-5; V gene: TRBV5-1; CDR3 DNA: TGCGCCAGCAGCTTTTATGGAGGGCAAGAGACCCAGTACTTC; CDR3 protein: CASSFYGGQETQYF
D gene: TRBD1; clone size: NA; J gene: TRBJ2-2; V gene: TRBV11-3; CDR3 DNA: TGTGCCAGCAGTACCGGGACAGGGGGCACCGGGGAGCTGTTTTTT; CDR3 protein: CASSTGTGGTGELFF
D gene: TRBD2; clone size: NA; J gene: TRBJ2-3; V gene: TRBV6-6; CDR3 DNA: TGTGCCGTAAAGCGGGAGTCCACAGATACGCAGTATTTT; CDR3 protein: CAVKRESTDTQYF
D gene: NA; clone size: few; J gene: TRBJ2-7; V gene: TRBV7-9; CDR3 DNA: TGTGCCAGCAGCTTAGGTAGCTACGAGCAGTACTTC; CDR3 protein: CASSLGSYEQYF
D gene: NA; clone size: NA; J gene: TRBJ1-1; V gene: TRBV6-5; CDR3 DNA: TGTGCCAGCAGTTCACCAGGTGCTAACACTGAAGCTTTCTTT; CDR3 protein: CASSSPGANTEAFF
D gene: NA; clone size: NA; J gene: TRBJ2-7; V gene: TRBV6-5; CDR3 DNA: TGTGCCAGCAGTATGAGACAATCCTCCGAGCAGTACTTC; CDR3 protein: CASSMRQSSEQYF
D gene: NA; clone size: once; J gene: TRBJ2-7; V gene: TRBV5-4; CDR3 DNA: TGTGCCAGCAGCGTGGCTGGAGGGTACGAGCAGTACTTC; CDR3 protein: CASSVAGGYEQYF
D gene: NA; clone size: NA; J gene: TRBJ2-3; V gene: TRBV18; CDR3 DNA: TGTGCCAGCTCACCACAAGGGCCGGGGGATACGCAGTATTTT; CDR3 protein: CASSPQGPGDTQYF
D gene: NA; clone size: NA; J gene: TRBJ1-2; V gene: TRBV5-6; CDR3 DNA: TGTGCCAGCAGCGGGGACTCGACAGCAAACTATGGCTACACCTTC; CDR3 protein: CASSGDSTANYGYTF
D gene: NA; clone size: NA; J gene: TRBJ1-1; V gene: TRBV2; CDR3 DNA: TGTGCCAGCATCCGGGAGGGCACTGAAGCTTTCTTT; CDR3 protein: CASIREGTEAFF
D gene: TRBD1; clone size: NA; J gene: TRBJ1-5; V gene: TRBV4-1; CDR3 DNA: TGCGCCAGCAGCCATTCAAGACAGGGTGTCTATCAGCCCCAGCATTTT; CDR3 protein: CASSHSRQGVYQPQHF
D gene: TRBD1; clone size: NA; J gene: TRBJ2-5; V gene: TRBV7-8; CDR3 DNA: TGTGCCAGCAGCCAGGACAGGCTACAAGAGACCCAGTACTTC; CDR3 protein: CASSQDRLQETQYF
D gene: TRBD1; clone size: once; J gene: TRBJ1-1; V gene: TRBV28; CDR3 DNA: TGTGCCAGCAGTTACCCCGGGACAGGGGACACTGAAGCTTTCTTT; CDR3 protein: CASSYPGTGDTEAFF
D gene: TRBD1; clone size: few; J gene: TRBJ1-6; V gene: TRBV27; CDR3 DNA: TGTGCCAGCAGTAAGCCGGGACAGACTTATTCACCCCTCCACTTT; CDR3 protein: CASSKPGQTYSPLHF
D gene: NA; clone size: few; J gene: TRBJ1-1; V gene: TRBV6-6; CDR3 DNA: TGTGCCAGCAAACGGGGGTCGAACACTGAAGCTTTCTTT; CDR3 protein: CASKRGSNTEAFF
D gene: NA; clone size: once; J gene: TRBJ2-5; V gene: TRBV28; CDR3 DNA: TGTGCCAGCAAAGGGGGTGGGATCCAAGAGACCCAGTACTTC; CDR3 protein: CASKGGGIQETQYF
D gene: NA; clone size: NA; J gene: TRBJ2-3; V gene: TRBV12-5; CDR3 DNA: TGTGCTAGTGGTTTGATCTCCACGCAGTATTTT; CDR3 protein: CASGLISTQYF